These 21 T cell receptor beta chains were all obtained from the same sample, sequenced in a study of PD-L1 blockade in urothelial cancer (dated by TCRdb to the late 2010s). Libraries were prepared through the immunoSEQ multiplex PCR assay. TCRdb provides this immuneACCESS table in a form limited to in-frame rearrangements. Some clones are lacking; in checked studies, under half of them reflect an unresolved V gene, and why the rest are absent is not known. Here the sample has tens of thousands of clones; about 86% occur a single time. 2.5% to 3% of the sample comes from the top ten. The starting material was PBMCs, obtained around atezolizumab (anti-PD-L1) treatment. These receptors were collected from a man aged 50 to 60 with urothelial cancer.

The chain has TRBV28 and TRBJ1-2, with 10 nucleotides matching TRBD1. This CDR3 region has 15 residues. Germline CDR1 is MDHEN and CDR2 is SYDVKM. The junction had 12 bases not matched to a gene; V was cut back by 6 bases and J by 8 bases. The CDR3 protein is CASSVETGGSGGYTF. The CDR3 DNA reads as TGTGCCAGCAGCGTAGAGACAGGGGGCTCAGGGGGCTACACCTTC.

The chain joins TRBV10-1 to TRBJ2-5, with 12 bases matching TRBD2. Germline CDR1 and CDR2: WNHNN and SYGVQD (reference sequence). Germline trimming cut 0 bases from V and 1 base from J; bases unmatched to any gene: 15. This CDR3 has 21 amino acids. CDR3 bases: TGCGCCAGCAGTGAGTCGAAGACTAGCGGGGGAACGGCAATCCTCCAAGAGACCCAGTACTTC. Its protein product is CASSESKTSGGTAILQETQYF.

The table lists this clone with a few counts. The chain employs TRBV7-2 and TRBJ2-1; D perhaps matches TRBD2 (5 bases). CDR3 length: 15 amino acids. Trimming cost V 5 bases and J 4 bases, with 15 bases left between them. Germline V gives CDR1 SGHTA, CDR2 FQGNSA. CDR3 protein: CASSPLEGAYNEQFF. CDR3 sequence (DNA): TGTGCCAGCAGCCCGCTCGAGGGAGCTTACAATGAGCAGTTCTTC. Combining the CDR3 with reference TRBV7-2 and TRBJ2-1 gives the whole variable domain GAGVSQSPSNKVTEKGKDVELRCDPISGHTALYWYRQSLGQGLEFLIYFQGNSAPDKSGLPSDRFSAERTGGSVSTLTIQRTQQEDSAVYLCASSPLEGAYNEQFFGPGTRLTVL.

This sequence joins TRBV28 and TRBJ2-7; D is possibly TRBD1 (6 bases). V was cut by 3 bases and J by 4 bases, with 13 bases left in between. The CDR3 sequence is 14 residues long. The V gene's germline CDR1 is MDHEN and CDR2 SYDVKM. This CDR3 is CASSFSQGIYEQYF. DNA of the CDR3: TGTGCCAGCAGTTTTAGTCAGGGGATTTACGAGCAGTACTTC. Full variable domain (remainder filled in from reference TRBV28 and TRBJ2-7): DVKVTQSSRYLVKRTGEKVFLECVQDMDHENMFWYRQDPGLGLRLIYFSYDVKMKEKGDIPEGYSVSREKKERFSLILESASTNQTSMYLCASSFSQGIYEQYFGPGTRLTVT.

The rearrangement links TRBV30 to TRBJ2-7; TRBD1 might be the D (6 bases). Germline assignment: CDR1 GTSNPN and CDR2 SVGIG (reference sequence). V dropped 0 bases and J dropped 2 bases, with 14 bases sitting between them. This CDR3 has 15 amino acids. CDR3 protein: CAWSVGQSQTYEQYF. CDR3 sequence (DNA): TGTGCCTGGAGTGTAGGACAGAGTCAAACCTACGAGCAGTACTTC. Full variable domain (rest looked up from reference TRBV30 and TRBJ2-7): SQTIHQWPATLVQPVGSPLSLECTVEGTSNPNLYWYRQAAGRGLQLLFYSVGIGQISSEVPQNLSASRPQDRQFILSSKKLLLSDSGFYLCAWSVGQSQTYEQYFGPGTRLTVT.

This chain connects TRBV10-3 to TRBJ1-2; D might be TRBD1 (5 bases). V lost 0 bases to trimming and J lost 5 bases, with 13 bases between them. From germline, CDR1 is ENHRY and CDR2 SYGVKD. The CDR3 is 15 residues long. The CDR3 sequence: CAISESVGGTYGYTF. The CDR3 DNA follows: TGTGCCATCAGTGAGTCGGTCGGGGGGACGTATGGCTACACCTTC.

The DNA of the CDR3 is TGCGCCAGCAGTCGGGGGGAGGTCGGGAAAGATACGCAGTATTTT. This gives the protein CASSRGEVGKDTQYF. This chain connects TRBV5-1 to TRBJ2-3; 7 positions agree with TRBD2. This CDR3 comprises 15 residues. Germline loops: CDR1 SGHRS, CDR2 YFSETQ. Losses at the gene ends were 5 bases for V and 5 bases for J; bases not matched to a gene: 11. Drawing the rest from reference TRBV5-1 and TRBJ2-3, the complete variable domain is KAGVTQTPRYLIKTRGQQVTLSCSPISGHRSVSWYQQTPGQGLQFLFEYFSETQRNKGNFPGRFSGRQFSNSRSEMNVSTLELGDSALYLCASSRGEVGKDTQYFGPGTRLTVL.

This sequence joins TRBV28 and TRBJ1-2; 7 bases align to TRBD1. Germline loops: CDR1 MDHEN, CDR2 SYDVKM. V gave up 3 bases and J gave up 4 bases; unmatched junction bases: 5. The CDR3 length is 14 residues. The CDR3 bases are TGTGCCAGCAGTTTTGTGGGGGACAGCTATGGCTACACCTTC. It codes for CASSFVGDSYGYTF.

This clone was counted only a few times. The DNA for the CDR3 is TGCAGCGGTCTCGGTAACACTGAAGCTTTCTTT. Its protein is CSGLGNTEAFF. The rearrangement links TRBV20-1 to TRBJ1-1; the D is unclear. The CDR3 runs to 11 residues. Germline CDR1 is DFQATT and CDR2 is SNEGSKA (reference sequence).

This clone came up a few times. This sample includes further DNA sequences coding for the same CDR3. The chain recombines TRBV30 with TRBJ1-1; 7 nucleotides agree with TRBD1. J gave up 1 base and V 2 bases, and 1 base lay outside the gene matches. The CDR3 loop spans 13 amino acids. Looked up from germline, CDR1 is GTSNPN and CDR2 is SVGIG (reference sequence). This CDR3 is CAWSRQGNTEAFF. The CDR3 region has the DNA TGTGCCTGGAGTCGACAGGGGAACACTGAAGCTTTCTTT.

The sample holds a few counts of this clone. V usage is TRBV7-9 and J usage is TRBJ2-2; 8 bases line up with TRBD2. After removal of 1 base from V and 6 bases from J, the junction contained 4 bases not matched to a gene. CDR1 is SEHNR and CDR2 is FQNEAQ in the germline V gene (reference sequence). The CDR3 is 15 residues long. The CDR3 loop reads CASSLGAGVAGELFF. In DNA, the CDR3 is TGTGCCAGCAGCTTAGGAGCGGGAGTCGCCGGGGAGCTGTTTTTT.

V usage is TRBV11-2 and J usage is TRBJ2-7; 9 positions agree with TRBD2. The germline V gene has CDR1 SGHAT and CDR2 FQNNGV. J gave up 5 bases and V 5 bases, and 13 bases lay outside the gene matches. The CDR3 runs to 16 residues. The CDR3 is CASSPRVAGETHEQYF. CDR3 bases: TGTGCCAGCAGCCCGAGGGTAGCGGGAGAGACCCACGAGCAGTACTTC.

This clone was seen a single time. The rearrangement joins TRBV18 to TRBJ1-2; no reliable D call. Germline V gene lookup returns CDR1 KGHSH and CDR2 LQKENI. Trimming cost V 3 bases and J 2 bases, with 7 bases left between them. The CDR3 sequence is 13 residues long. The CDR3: CASSPEENYGYTF. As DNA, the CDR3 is TGTGCCAGCTCACCGGAGGAGAACTATGGCTACACCTTC.

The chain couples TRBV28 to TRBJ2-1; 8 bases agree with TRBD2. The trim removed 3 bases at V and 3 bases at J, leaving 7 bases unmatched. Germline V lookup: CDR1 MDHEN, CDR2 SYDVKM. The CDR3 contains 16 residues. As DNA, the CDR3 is TGTGCCAGCAGTTTTATTACTAGCGGAGACTACAATGAGCAGTTCTTC. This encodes CASSFITSGDYNEQFF. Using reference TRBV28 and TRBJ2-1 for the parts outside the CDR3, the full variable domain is DVKVTQSSRYLVKRTGEKVFLECVQDMDHENMFWYRQDPGLGLRLIYFSYDVKMKEKGDIPEGYSVSREKKERFSLILESASTNQTSMYLCASSFITSGDYNEQFFGPGTRLTVL.

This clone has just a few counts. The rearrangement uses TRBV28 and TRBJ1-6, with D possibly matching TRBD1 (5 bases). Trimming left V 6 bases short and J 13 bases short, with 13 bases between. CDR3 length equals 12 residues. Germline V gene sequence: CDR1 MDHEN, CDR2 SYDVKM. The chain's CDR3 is CASRTQALPLHF. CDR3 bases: TGTGCCAGCAGAACACAGGCTTTGCCCCTCCACTTT.

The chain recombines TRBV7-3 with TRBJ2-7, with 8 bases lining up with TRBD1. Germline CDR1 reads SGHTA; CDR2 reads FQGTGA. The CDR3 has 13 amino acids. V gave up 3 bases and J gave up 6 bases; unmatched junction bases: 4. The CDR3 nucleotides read TGTGCCAGCAGCTTCGGACAGGGAGGCGAGCAGTACTTC. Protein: CASSFGQGGEQYF. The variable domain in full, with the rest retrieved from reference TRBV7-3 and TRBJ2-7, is GAGVSQTPSNKVTEKGKYVELRCDPISGHTALYWYRQSLGQGPEFLIYFQGTGAADDSGLPNDRFFAVRPEGSVSTLKIQRTERGDSAVYLCASSFGQGGEQYFGPGTRLTVT.

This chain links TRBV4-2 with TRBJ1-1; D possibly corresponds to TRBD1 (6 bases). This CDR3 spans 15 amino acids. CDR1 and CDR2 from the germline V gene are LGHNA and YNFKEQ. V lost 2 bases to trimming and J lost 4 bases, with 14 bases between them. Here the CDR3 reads CASSQLTGRGTEAFF. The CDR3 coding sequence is TGTGCCAGCAGCCAATTGACAGGCAGGGGCACTGAAGCTTTCTTT.

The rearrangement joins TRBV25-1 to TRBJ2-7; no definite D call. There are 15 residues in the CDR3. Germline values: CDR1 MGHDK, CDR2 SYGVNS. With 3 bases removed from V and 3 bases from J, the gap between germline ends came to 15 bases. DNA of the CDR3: TGTGCCAGCAGTGAGTTAGCTGCTGTCGGCTACGAGCAGTACTTC. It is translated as CASSELAAVGYEQYF.

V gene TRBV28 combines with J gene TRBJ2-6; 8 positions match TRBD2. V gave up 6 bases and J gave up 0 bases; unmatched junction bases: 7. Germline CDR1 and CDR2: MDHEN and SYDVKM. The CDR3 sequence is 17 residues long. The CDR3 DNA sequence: TGTGCCAGCAGACTTAGCGGGACCTACTCTGGGGCCAACGTCCTGACTTTC. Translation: CASRLSGTYSGANVLTF.

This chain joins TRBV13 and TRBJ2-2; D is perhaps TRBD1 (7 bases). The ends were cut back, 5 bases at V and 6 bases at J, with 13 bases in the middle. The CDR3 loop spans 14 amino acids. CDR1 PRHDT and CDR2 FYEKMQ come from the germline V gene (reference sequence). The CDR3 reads CASSTRGESGELFF. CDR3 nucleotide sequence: TGTGCCAGCAGCACCAGGGGGGAGTCCGGGGAGCTGTTTTTT. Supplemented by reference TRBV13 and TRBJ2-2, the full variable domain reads AAGVIQSPRHLIKEKRETATLKCYPIPRHDTVYWYQQGPGQDPQFLISFYEKMQSDKGSIPDRFSAQQFSDYHSELNMSSLELGDSALYFCASSTRGESGELFFGEGSRLTVL.

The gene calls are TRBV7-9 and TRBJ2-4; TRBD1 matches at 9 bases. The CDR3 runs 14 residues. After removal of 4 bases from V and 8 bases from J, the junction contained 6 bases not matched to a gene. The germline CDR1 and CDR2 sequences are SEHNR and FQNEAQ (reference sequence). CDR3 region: CASSSGQGQDIQYF. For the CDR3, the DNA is TGTGCCAGCAGCTCGGGACAGGGTCAGGACATTCAGTACTTC.